These T cell receptor beta chains were read from a single sample in a study of OX40 agonist ivuxolimab in advanced cancers. Sequencing used immunoSEQ multiplex PCR; TCRdb keeps in-frame clones, though not all of them. The table records about 80,000 clones, 87% of them present only once. The specimen was CD4+ or CD8+ T cells sorted from blood, collected in a trial of the OX40 agonist ivuxolimab. These receptors came from an adult with an advanced solid tumor such as melanoma, head and neck, liver or kidney cancer. The CDR3 runs from the conserved cysteine through the conserved F or W. A D gene is named only where the DNA matches it firmly. Clone size is shown for a subset of rows, as once, few, many or a class of expanded clone.

>TRBJ2-1|TRBD2|NA|TRBV5-1
CASSSLLGTSGGHEFF
TGCGCCAGCAGCTCCTTGTTGGGGACTAGCGGGGGCCATGAGTTCTTC
>TRBJ2-7|NA|NA|TRBV9
CASSGRTSASYEQYF
TGTGCCAGCAGCGGCAGAACTAGTGCTAGTTACGAGCAGTACTTC
>TRBJ1-3|NA|NA|TRBV7-8
CASSRTSERNTIYF
TGTGCCAGCAGTCGCACCTCGGAGAGAAACACCATATATTTT
>TRBJ1-2|NA|NA|TRBV28
CASSLSYRLGGYGYTF
TGTGCCAGCAGTTTATCCTACCGGCTCGGCGGCTATGGCTACACCTTC
>TRBJ2-1|NA|NA|TRBV27
CASSRRVGGDEQFF
TGTGCCAGCAGCAGGAGGGTCGGCGGGGATGAGCAGTTCTTC
>TRBJ2-7|TRBD2|NA|TRBV5-1
CASSTGGTSSYEQYF
TGCGCCAGCAGCACGGGAGGGACTAGCTCCTACGAGCAGTACTTC
>TRBJ2-3|NA|NA|TRBV18
CASSPGSRTDTQYF
TGTGCCAGCTCACCAGGGTCCCGCACAGATACGCAGTATTTT
>TRBJ1-1|NA|NA|TRBV6-5
CASSPYRAGDTEAFF
TGTGCCAGCAGCCCCTACAGGGCCGGGGACACTGAAGCTTTCTTT
>TRBJ2-3|NA|NA|TRBV28
CASRVSTDTQYF
TGTGCCAGCAGGGTCAGCACAGATACGCAGTATTTT
>TRBJ1-4|NA|NA|TRBV5-1
CASSLVGGSPNEKLFF
TGCGCCAGCAGCTTGGTTGGTGGGTCTCCTAATGAAAAACTGTTTTTT
>TRBJ1-1|NA|NA|TRBV6-1
CASSVQAGVNTEAFF
TGTGCCAGCAGTGTCCAAGCGGGGGTGAACACTGAAGCTTTCTTT
>TRBJ2-2|NA|few|TRBV5-1
CASSVQYGELFF
TGCGCCAGCAGCGTACAGTACGGGGAGCTGTTTTTT
>TRBJ1-4|NA|once|TRBV19
CASSTNTGHEKLFF
TGTGCCAGTAGTACCAACACGGGGCATGAAAAACTGTTTTTT
>TRBJ2-5|TRBD1|NA|TRBV5-1
CASSFKGQGEETQYF
TGCGCCAGCAGCTTTAAGGGACAGGGTGAAGAGACCCAGTACTTC
>TRBJ1-1|NA|once|TRBV5-6
CASRGRGWNTEAFF
TGTGCCAGCAGGGGGAGAGGTTGGAACACTGAAGCTTTCTTT
>TRBJ2-1|TRBD1|once|TRBV7-2
CASSPDRGEYNEQFF
TGTGCCAGCAGTCCAGACAGGGGAGAATACAATGAGCAGTTCTTC
>TRBJ1-2|NA|NA|TRBV6-1
CASSEPQGGYTF
TGTGCCAGCAGTGAACCCCAGGGAGGCTACACCTTC
>TRBJ1-1|NA|NA|TRBV30
CAWSGTGRSTEAFF
TGTGCCTGGAGTGGTACAGGGCGGAGTACTGAAGCTTTCTTT
>TRBJ2-3|NA|once|TRBV5-1
CASSFGGPPADTQYF
TGCGCCAGCAGCTTCGGAGGCCCGCCGGCGGATACGCAGTATTTT
>TRBJ2-2|NA|NA|TRBV14
CASRKSEGINTGELFF
TGTGCCAGCAGGAAAAGTGAGGGGATTAACACCGGGGAGCTGTTTTTT
>TRBJ2-1|NA|NA|TRBV10-3
CAISRGLSYNEQFF
TGTGCCATCAGCCGGGGACTCTCCTACAATGAGCAGTTCTTC
>TRBJ2-5|TRBD2|NA|TRBV5-1
CASSAGLAGETQYF
TGCGCCAGCAGCGCGGGACTAGCGGGTGAGACCCAGTACTTC
>TRBJ2-5|NA|NA|TRBV2
CASQSRTNLVETQYF
TGTGCCTCTCAATCCAGGACTAACTTGGTCGAGACCCAGTACTTC
>TRBJ2-3|TRBD2|NA|TRBV5-5
CASSLFGTSVFGTDTQYF
TGTGCCAGCAGCCTTTTCGGGACTAGCGTGTTTGGCACAGATACGCAGTATTTT
>TRBJ2-1|NA|NA|TRBV10-3
CATGSSSYNEQFF
TGTGCCACAGGGAGTAGCTCCTACAATGAGCAGTTCTTC
>TRBJ1-5|NA|few|TRBV30
CAWSPGPNQPQHF
TGTGCCTGGAGTCCAGGCCCCAATCAGCCCCAGCATTTT
>TRBJ1-4|TRBD1|NA|TRBV4-1
CASSHGTGNEKLFF
TGCGCCAGCAGCCACGGGACAGGGAATGAAAAACTGTTTTTT